This entry lists 11 T cell receptor beta chains sequenced from one sample in a study of technical replicates of blood from a few donors. The repertoire was sequenced with immunoSEQ multiplex PCR; TCRdb's copy has only in-frame clones and lacks some. The table lists about 82,000 clones, nearly 96% of them singletons. The sequenced sample was T cells isolated from PBMCs. All receptors derive from a human donor in good health.

V and J are TRBV4-1 and TRBJ2-1, with 8 bases that match TRBD2. V gave up 4 bases and J gave up 3 bases; unmatched junction bases: 8. Germline V lookup: CDR1 MGHRA, CDR2 YSYEKL. This CDR3 comprises 16 residues. This CDR3 reads CASSRRTSGGYNEQFF. CDR3 bases: TGCGCCAGCAGCCGCCGCACTAGCGGAGGCTACAATGAGCAGTTCTTC.

The rearrangement joins TRBV7-2 to TRBJ2-5, with 7 nucleotides matching TRBD1. Germline V lookup: CDR1 SGHTA, CDR2 FQGNSA. The CDR3 has 14 residues. V was clipped by 4 bases and J by 1 base; unmatched bases: 3. This chain's CDR3 is CASSWGQPQETQYF. The CDR3 coding sequence is TGTGCCAGCAGCTGGGGACAGCCCCAAGAGACCCAGTACTTC.

This sequence joins TRBV11-2 and TRBJ2-1, with 10 nucleotides matching TRBD2. The CDR3 has 15 amino acids. CDR1 and CDR2 from the germline V gene are SGHAT and FQNNGV. Trimming cost V 7 bases and J 4 bases; bases outside gene matches: 7. The CDR3 bases are TGTGCCAGCAAGCTCCTAGCGGGAGATTACAATGAGCAGTTCTTC. This encodes CASKLLAGDYNEQFF.

This clone appeared a few times. Within the sample, other DNA sequences also encode this same CDR3. The chain has TRBV2 and TRBJ2-7, with D perhaps TRBD2 (5 bases). CDR1 and CDR2 from the germline V gene are SNHLY and FYNNEI. V lost 7 bases and J 3 bases, leaving 7 bases between the germline ends. The CDR3 is 11 amino acids. CDR3 nucleotides: TGTGCCAGCACCAGCGGCTACGAGCAGTACTTC. It encodes CASTSGYEQYF.

The chain carries TRBV9 and TRBJ2-6; the D gene is possibly TRBD1 (5 bases). From germline, CDR1 is SGDLS and CDR2 YYNGEE. The CDR3 covers 20 residues. Trimming stripped 3 bases from V and 2 bases from J, with 24 bases between. The CDR3 loop reads CASSEGIYDRIPTGANVLTF. DNA of the CDR3: TGTGCCAGCAGCGAGGGGATATACGACAGAATTCCCACTGGGGCCAACGTCCTGACTTTC.

The gene calls are TRBV27 and TRBJ2-5; D is perhaps TRBD1 (5 bases). Between the trimmed V and J ends, which lost 5 bases and 4 bases, there was a span of 17 bases. The CDR3 has 15 amino acids. From germline, CDR1 is MNHEY and CDR2 SMNVEV (reference sequence). The CDR3 nucleotides read TGTGCCAGCAGTCCGGAAAACAGGCATGGAGAGACCCAGTACTTC. Amino acid sequence: CASSPENRHGETQYF.

V usage is TRBV7-9 and J usage is TRBJ2-4; TRBD1 aligns across 10 bases. The CDR3 is made up of 15 amino acids. CDR1 and CDR2 from the germline V gene are SEHNR and FQNEAQ (reference sequence). Trimming removed 7 bases from V and 3 bases from J; junction bases left unmatched: 6. In DNA, the CDR3 is TGTGCCAGCAACGGACAGGGGGTCGGCAAAAACATTCAGTACTTC. It is translated as CASNGQGVGKNIQYF.

The V gene is TRBV19, the J gene TRBJ1-2, with D possibly TRBD1 on 5 matching bases. V lost 3 bases to trimming and J lost 8 bases, with 22 bases between them. The CDR3 is made up of 16 amino acids. CDR1 LNHDA and CDR2 SQIVND come from the germline V gene (reference sequence). CDR3 bases: TGTGCCAGTAGTATTGGTAGTACAGGAGCCCTTCTAGGCTACACCTTC. Translating it yields CASSIGSTGALLGYTF.

This sequence joins TRBV5-6 and TRBJ2-3, with 11 positions matching TRBD2. Per germline, CDR1 SGHDT and CDR2 YYEEEE. This CDR3 is 14 amino acids long. Germline trimming cut 8 bases from V and 4 bases from J; bases unmatched to any gene: 6. CDR3 sequence reads: CASHSGRAADTQYF. DNA for the CDR3: TGTGCCAGTCATAGCGGGAGGGCGGCAGATACGCAGTATTTT. Complete variable domain (other parts from reference TRBV5-6 and TRBJ2-3): DAGVTQSPTHLIKTRGQQVTLRCSPKSGHDTVSWYQQALGQGPQFIFQYYEEEERQRGNFPDRFSGHQFPNYSSELNVNALLLGDSALYLCASHSGRAADTQYFGPGTRLTVL.

V usage is TRBV10-3 and J usage is TRBJ1-2; 10 bases match TRBD1. In germline, CDR1 is ENHRY, CDR2 SYGVKD. After removal of 6 bases from V and 8 bases from J, the junction contained 6 bases not matched to a gene. The CDR3 loop spans 13 amino acids. This CDR3 reads CAISAGTGAGYTF. CDR3 nucleotide sequence: TGTGCCATCAGCGCCGGGACAGGGGCCGGCTACACCTTC.

The V and J genes are TRBV2 and TRBJ2-3, with D possibly being TRBD1 (5 bases). The germline V gene encodes CDR1 SNHLY and CDR2 FYNNEI. The CDR3 covers 13 residues. V shed 4 bases and J shed 7 bases, with 12 bases lying between them. The CDR3 spells CASSVNRINTQYF. As DNA, the CDR3 is TGTGCCAGCAGTGTAAACAGGATTAATACGCAGTATTTT.